A single sample gave rise to the 15 T cell receptor beta chains below, sequenced in a study of T cell changes during pregnancy in multiple sclerosis. TCRdb's table, derived via immunoSEQ multiplex PCR, lists solely in-frame clones and lacks some. The data show about 55,000 clones, roughly 94% seen once. The sample here was CD8+ T cells from peripheral blood mononuclear cells, taken in the third trimester of pregnancy. The receptors come from a female donor with multiple sclerosis, enrolled in a pregnancy study.

This chain links TRBV21-1 with TRBJ1-2. TRBV21-1 counts as a pseudogene. The CDR3 spans 12 residues. CDR3 sequence: CASSNLRLGYTF. The CDR3 nucleotides are TGTGCCAGCAGCAACCTCCGTCTCGGCTACACCTTC.

The chain has TRBV9 and TRBJ1-1, with D perhaps matching TRBD1 (5 bases). The CDR3 length is 13 residues. The V end lost 2 bases, the J end lost 5 bases, and 10 bases lay between the germline ends. Germline V gives CDR1 SGDLS, CDR2 YYNGEE. Written as DNA, the CDR3 is TGTGCCAGCAGCGTCGGGGGGGAGACTGAAGCTTTCTTT. The encoded protein is CASSVGGETEAFF.

The rearrangement links TRBV4-3 to TRBJ2-7, with D maybe TRBD2 (6 bases). This CDR3 comprises 15 residues. Germline V CDR1 and CDR2: LGHNA, YSLEER. Between the trimmed V and J ends, which lost 0 bases and 0 bases, there was a span of 9 bases. CDR3 DNA: TGCGCCAGCAGCCAAGAGGGGGGTGGCTCCTACGAGCAGTACTTC. Translating it yields CASSQEGGGSYEQYF.

V and J are TRBV19 and TRBJ2-7; tentatively, D is TRBD2 (5 bases). The CDR3 totals 14 residues. Germline CDR1 and CDR2: LNHDA and SQIVND (reference sequence). V lost 5 bases to trimming and J lost 3 bases, with 14 bases between them. This CDR3 is CASSGMDFDYEQYF. The CDR3 DNA sequence: TGTGCCAGTAGTGGAATGGACTTTGACTACGAGCAGTACTTC.

The V gene is TRBV7-3, the J gene TRBJ2-7; 9 nucleotides align to TRBD1. Germline V gene data show CDR1 as SGHTA and CDR2 as FQGTGA. J gave up 5 bases and V 5 bases, and 7 bases lay outside the gene matches. This CDR3 comprises 14 residues. CDR3 sequence: CASSIWGQGDEQYF. CDR3 DNA: TGTGCCAGCAGCATTTGGGGACAGGGTGACGAGCAGTACTTC.

This clone was seen once. The chain is built from TRBV5-1 and TRBJ2-7; D unclear. The CDR3 contains 13 residues. Germline V CDR1 and CDR2: SGHRS, YFSETQ. V was shortened by 4 bases and J by 2 bases, with 10 bases between the two germline ends. Here the CDR3 DNA reads TGCGCCAGCAGCGTGGACGGTGCCTACGAGCAGTACTTC. This translates into CASSVDGAYEQYF.

The chain is built from TRBV4-1 and TRBJ2-1; TRBD2 might be the D (5 bases). The V end was cut by 0 bases, the J end by 6 bases, with 15 bases between. The germline CDR1 and CDR2 sequences are MGHRA and YSYEKL. CDR3 length: 16 amino acids. The CDR3 protein is CASSQDLSGGGNEQFF. The CDR3 DNA follows: TGCGCCAGCAGCCAAGATCTTTCGGGTGGAGGCAATGAGCAGTTCTTC.

The rearrangement uses TRBV9 and TRBJ2-1; 7 bases are a match to TRBD1. Looked up from germline, CDR1 is SGDLS and CDR2 is YYNGEE. After removal of 0 bases from V and 9 bases from J, the junction contained 3 bases not matched to a gene. The CDR3 is 13 amino acids. The CDR3 loop is CASSVEGGGEQFF. CDR3 sequence (DNA): TGTGCCAGCAGCGTAGAAGGGGGCGGTGAGCAGTTCTTC.

The DNA for the CDR3 is TGTGCCACCGCCGCCGGGACAGGGGGGAATGAGCAGTTCTTC. This codes for CATAAGTGGNEQFF. This chain links TRBV27 with TRBJ2-1, with TRBD1 matching over 11 bases. Germline CDR1 is MNHEY and CDR2 is SMNVEV (reference sequence). V shed 10 bases, J shed 7 bases, and the junction held 9 bases outside the gene matches. The CDR3 loop spans 14 amino acids.

This chain's CDR3 is CASSGDRGLDYGYTF. CDR3 sequence (DNA): TGTGCCAGCAGCGGCGACAGGGGATTGGACTATGGCTACACCTTC. The chain uses TRBV9 and TRBJ1-2; TRBD1 matches at 8 bases. The junction had 7 bases not matched to a gene; V was cut back by 3 bases and J by 3 bases. Germline loops: CDR1 SGDLS, CDR2 YYNGEE. CDR3 length: 15 amino acids.

The rearrangement joins TRBV7-9 to TRBJ1-1; no clear D gene. Germline assignment: CDR1 SEHNR and CDR2 FQNEAQ (reference sequence). This CDR3 region has 13 residues. V shed 2 bases and J shed 7 bases, with 11 bases lying between them. The chain's CDR3 is CASSLKFGDEAFF. CDR3 nucleotides: TGTGCCAGCAGCTTAAAATTCGGGGATGAAGCTTTCTTT.

The chain joins TRBV28 to TRBJ2-7, with TRBD1 as a possible D gene (5 bases). The CDR3 spans 16 residues. Trimming removed 3 bases at V and 1 base at J, with 16 bases between. Germline assignment: CDR1 MDHEN and CDR2 SYDVKM. CDR3 residues: CASSFFETEASYEQYF. The CDR3 DNA is TGTGCCAGCAGTTTTTTCGAGACAGAGGCATCCTACGAGCAGTACTTC.

V gene TRBV11-2 combines with J gene TRBJ2-7; 9 nucleotides align to TRBD2. This CDR3 spans 15 amino acids. Germline V gene lookup returns CDR1 SGHAT and CDR2 FQNNGV. The trim removed 5 bases at V and 3 bases at J, leaving 8 bases unmatched. The CDR3 coding sequence is TGTGCCAGCAGCAACACCGGGACTAGCTTCTACGAGCAGTACTTC. Translated: CASSNTGTSFYEQYF.

J is TRBJ2-7 and V is TRBV29-1; 10 nucleotides match TRBD2. This CDR3 region has 12 residues. With 6 bases clipped from V and 3 bases from J, the junction kept 2 bases outside the gene matches. Germline CDR1 and CDR2: SQVTM and ANQGSEA. The CDR3 region is CSVRTSGYEQYF. The CDR3 nucleotides read TGCAGCGTACGGACTAGCGGCTACGAGCAGTACTTC.

The gene calls are TRBV27 and TRBJ2-7; 7 positions agree with TRBD2. The CDR3 is made up of 14 amino acids. V shed 5 bases, J shed 2 bases, and the junction held 6 bases outside the gene matches. Germline assignment: CDR1 MNHEY and CDR2 SMNVEV (reference sequence). The CDR3 reads CASSIGGSAYEQYF. CDR3 DNA sequence: TGTGCCAGCAGTATCGGCGGGAGTGCCTACGAGCAGTACTTC.